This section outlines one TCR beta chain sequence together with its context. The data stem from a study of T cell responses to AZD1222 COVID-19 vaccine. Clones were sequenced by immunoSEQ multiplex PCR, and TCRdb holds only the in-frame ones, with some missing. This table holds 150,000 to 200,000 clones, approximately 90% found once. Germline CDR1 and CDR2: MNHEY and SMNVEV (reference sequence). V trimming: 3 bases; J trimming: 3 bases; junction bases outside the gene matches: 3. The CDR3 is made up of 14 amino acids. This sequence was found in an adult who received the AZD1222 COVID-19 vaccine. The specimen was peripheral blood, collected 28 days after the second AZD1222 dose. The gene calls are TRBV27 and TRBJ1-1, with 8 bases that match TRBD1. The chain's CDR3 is CASSFSTGDTEAFF. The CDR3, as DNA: TGTGCCAGCAGTTTCTCGACAGGGGACACTGAAGCTTTCTTT.